This T cell receptor (beta chain) was sequenced for a study of cytomegalovirus exposure and HLA in healthy donors. Study findings and constraints: As was reported, the classifier diagnosed cytomegalovirus status with high specificity and sensitivity. Researchers catalogued over 150 TCR beta chains as cytomegalovirus-associated. In the roughly 130 validation repertoires, a later analysis found that first-cohort TCR clusters tended to co-occur.

The method was immunoSEQ multiplex PCR; TCRdb's version includes in-frame clones alone and lacks a portion of them. Of approximately 300,000 clones listed, around 90% are singletons. Germline lookup yields CDR1 MNHEY and CDR2 SVGAGI. The V segment lost 6 bases and the J segment 0 bases; nucleotides outside the gene matches: 3. The CDR3 extends over 14 amino acids. Concerning this clone: Its matching antigen is unknown. Other nucleotide sequences from this sample produce the same CDR3.

The chain combines TRBV6-5 with TRBJ2-7; 9 nucleotides agree with TRBD2. The sequencing sample was made of PBMCs. The sequence was obtained from a woman in her twenties or thirties in good health and CMV-seropositive. CDR3 in DNA: TGTGCCAGCAGGCCGGGACTAGCCTCCTACGAGCAGTACTTC. It yields the protein CASRPGLASYEQYF.